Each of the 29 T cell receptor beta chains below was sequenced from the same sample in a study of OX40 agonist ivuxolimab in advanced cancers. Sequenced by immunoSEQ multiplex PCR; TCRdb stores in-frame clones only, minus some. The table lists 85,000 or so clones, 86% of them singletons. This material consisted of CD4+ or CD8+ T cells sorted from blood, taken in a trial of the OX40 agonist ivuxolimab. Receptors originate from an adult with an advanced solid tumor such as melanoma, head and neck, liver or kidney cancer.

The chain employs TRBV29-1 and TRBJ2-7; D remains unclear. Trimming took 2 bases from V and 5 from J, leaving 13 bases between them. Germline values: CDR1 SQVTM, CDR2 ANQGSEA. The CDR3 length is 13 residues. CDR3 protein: CSVEKGLVDEQYF. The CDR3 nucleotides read TGCAGCGTTGAAAAGGGCTTGGTCGACGAGCAGTACTTC.

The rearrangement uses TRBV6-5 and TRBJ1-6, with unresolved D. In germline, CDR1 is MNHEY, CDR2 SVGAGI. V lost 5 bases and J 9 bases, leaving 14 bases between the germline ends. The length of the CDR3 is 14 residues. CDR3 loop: CASSGGLNTSPLHF. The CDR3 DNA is TGTGCCAGCAGTGGTGGACTGAATACTTCACCCCTCCACTTT.

The CDR3 DNA sequence: TGTGCCAGCAGGGAACAGGGGCGCGAGTTTGGCTACACCTTC. Translating it yields CASREQGREFGYTF. V gene TRBV28 combines with J gene TRBJ1-2, with TRBD1 identical over 7 bases. CDR1 is MDHEN and CDR2 is SYDVKM in the germline V gene. The CDR3 extends over 14 amino acids. V was clipped by 6 bases and J by 7 bases; unmatched bases: 11.

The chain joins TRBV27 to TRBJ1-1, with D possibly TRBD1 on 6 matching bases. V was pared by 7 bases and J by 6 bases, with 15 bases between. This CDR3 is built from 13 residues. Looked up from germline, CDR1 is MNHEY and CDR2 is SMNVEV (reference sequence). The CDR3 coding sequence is TGTGCCAGCACTCTTACAGGGCTGGCTGAAGCTTTCTTT. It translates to CASTLTGLAEAFF.

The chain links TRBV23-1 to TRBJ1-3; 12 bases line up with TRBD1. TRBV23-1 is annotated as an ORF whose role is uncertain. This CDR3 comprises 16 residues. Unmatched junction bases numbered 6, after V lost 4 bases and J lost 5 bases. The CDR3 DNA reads TGCGCCAGCAGTCCCCCGGGACAGGGGGCGCGAAACACCATATATTTT. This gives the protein CASSPPGQGARNTIYF.

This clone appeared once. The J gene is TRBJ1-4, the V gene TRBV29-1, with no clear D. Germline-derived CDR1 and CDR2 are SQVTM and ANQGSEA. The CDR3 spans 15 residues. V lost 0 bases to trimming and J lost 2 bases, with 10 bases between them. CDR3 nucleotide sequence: TGCAGCGTTGAAGATCCGGTTGCCACTAATGAAAAACTGTTTTTT. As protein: CSVEDPVATNEKLFF.

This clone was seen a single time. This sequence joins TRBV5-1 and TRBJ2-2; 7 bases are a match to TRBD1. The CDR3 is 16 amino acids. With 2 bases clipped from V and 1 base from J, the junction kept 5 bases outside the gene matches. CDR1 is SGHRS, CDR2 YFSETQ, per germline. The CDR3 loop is CASSLRGQLNTGELFF. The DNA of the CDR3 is TGCGCCAGCAGCTTAAGGGGACAGCTGAACACCGGGGAGCTGTTTTTT. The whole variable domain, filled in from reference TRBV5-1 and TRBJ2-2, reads KAGVTQTPRYLIKTRGQQVTLSCSPISGHRSVSWYQQTPGQGLQFLFEYFSETQRNKGNFPGRFSGRQFSNSRSEMNVSTLELGDSALYLCASSLRGQLNTGELFFGEGSRLTVL.

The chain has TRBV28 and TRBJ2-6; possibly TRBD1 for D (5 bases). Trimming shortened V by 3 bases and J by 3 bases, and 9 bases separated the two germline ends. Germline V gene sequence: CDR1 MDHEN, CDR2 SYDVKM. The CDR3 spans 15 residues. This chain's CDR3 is CASSLQGRGANVLTF. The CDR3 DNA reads TGTGCCAGCAGTTTGCAGGGTCGTGGGGCCAACGTCCTGACTTTC.

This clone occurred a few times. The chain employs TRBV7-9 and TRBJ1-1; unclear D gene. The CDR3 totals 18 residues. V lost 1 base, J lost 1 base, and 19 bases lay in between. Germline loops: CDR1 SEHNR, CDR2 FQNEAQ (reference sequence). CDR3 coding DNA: TGTGCCAGCAGCTTAGATTTGCCAGTGATGGAAGAGAACACTGAAGCTTTCTTT. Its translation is CASSLDLPVMEENTEAFF. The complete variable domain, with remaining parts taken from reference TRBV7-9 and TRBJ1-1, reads DTGVSQNPRHKITKRGQNVTFRCDPISEHNRLYWYRQTLGQGPEFLTYFQNEAQLEKSRLLSDRFSAERPKGSFSTLEIQRTEQGDSAMYLCASSLDLPVMEENTEAFFGQGTRLTVV.

CDR3 protein: CASSLVAGSEQYF. In DNA form, the CDR3 reads TGTGCCAGCAGCTTAGTAGCTGGGAGTGAGCAGTACTTC. The chain links TRBV11-3 to TRBJ2-7, with D possibly TRBD2 on 5 matching bases. The germline V gene has CDR1 SGHNT and CDR2 YENEEA. This CDR3 spans 13 amino acids. Trimming removed 1 base at V and 7 bases at J, with 11 bases between.

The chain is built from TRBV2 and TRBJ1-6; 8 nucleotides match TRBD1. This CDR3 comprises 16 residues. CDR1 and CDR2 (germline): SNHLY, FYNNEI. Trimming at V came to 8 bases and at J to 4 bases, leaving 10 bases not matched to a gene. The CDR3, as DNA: TGTGCCAGCGGACCGGCAGGGGGCGGGTATAATTCACCCCTCCACTTT. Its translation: CASGPAGGGYNSPLHF.

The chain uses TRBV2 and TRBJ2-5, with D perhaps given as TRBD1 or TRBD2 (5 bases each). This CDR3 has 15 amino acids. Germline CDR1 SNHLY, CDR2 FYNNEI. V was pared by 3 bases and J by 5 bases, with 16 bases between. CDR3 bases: TGTGCCAGCAGTGATAACAGGCTCCCGGGGGAGACCCAGTACTTC. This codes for CASSDNRLPGETQYF. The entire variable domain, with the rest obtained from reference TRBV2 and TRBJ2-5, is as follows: EPEVTQTPSHQVTQMGQEVILRCVPISNHLYFYWYRQILGQKVEFLVSFYNNEISEKSEIFDDQFSVERPDGSNFTLKIRSTKLEDSAMYFCASSDNRLPGETQYFGPGTRLLVL.

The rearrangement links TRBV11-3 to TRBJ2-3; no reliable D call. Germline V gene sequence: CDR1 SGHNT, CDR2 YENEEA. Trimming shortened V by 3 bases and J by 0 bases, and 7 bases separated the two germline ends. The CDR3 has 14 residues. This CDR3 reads CASSLAASTDTQYF. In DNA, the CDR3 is TGTGCCAGCAGCTTGGCAGCGAGCACAGATACGCAGTATTTT. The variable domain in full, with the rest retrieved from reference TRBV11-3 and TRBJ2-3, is EAGVVQSPRYKIIEKKQPVAFWCNPISGHNTLYWYLQNLGQGPELLIRYENEEAVDDSQLPKDRFSAERLKGVDSTLKIQPAELGDSAVYLCASSLAASTDTQYFGPGTRLTVL.

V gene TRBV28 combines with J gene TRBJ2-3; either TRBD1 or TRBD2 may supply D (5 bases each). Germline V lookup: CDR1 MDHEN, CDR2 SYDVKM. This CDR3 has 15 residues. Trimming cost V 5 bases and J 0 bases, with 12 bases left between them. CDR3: CASSPQGDSTDTQYF. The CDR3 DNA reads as TGTGCCAGCAGTCCCCAGGGAGATAGCACAGATACGCAGTATTTT.

The CDR3 protein is CASSLPLSGNTIYF. In DNA, the CDR3 is TGTGCCAGCAGCCTTCCACTCTCTGGAAACACCATATATTTT. The chain carries TRBV5-6 and TRBJ1-3; D is uncertain. This CDR3 comprises 14 residues. Trimming pared 4 bases from V and 0 bases from J, leaving 8 bases between. Looked up from germline, CDR1 is SGHDT and CDR2 is YYEEEE.

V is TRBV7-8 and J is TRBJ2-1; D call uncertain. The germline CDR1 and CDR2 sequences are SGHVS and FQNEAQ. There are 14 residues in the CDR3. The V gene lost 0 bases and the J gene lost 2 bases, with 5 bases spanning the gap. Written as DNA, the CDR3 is TGTGCCAGCAGCTTAGCGACGACCTACAATGAGCAGTTCTTC. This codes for CASSLATTYNEQFF.

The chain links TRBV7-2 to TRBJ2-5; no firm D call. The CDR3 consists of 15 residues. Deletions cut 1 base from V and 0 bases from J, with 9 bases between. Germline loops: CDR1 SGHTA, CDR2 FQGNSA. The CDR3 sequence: CASSLDVHYQETQYF. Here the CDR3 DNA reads TGTGCCAGCAGCTTAGATGTACACTACCAAGAGACCCAGTACTTC.

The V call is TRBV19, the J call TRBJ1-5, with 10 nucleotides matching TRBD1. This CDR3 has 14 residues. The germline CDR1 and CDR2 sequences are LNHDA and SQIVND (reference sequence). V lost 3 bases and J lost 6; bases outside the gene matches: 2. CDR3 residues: CASSIGQGGQPQHF. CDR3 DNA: TGTGCCAGTAGTATTGGACAGGGGGGTCAGCCCCAGCATTTT.

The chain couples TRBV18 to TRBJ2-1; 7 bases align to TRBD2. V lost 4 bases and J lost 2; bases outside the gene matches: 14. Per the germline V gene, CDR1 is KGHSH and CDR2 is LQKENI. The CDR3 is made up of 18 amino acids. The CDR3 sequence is CASSLLTGTTGAYNEQFF. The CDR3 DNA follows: TGTGCCAGCTCACTATTAACCGGGACTACGGGAGCCTACAATGAGCAGTTCTTC. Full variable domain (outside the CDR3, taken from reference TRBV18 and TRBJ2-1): NAGVMQNPRHLVRRRGQEARLRCSPMKGHSHVYWYRQLPEEGLKFMVYLQKENIIDESGMPKERFSAEFPKEGPSILRIQQVVRGDSAAYFCASSLLTGTTGAYNEQFFGPGTRLTVL.

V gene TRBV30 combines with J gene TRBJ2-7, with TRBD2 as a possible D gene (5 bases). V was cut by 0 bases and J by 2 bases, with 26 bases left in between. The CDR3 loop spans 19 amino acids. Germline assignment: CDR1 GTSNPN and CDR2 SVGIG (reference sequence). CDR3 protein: CAWSVLRRTREKLPYEQYF. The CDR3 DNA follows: TGTGCCTGGAGTGTACTTAGGAGGACCCGAGAGAAGCTACCCTACGAGCAGTACTTC.

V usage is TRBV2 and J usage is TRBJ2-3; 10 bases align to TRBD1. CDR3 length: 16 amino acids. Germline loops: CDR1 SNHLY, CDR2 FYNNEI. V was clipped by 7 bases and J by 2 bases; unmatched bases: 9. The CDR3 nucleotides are TGTGCCAGCACCCAAGAGACAGGGGGCATCACAGATACGCAGTATTTT. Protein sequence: CASTQETGGITDTQYF.

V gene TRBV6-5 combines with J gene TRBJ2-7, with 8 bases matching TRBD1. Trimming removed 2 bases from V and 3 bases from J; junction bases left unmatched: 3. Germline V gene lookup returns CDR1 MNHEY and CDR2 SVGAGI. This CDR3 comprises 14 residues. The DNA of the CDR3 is TGTGCCAGCAGTTACGGACAGGGTATCTACGAGCAGTACTTC. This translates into CASSYGQGIYEQYF.

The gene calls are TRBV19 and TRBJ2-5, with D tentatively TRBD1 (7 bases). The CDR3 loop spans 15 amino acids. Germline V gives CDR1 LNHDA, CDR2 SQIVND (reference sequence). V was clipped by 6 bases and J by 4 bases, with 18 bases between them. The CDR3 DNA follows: TGTGCCAGTAGCCATGATGGAGGGGGCGGAGAGACCCAGTACTTC. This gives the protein CASSHDGGGGETQYF.

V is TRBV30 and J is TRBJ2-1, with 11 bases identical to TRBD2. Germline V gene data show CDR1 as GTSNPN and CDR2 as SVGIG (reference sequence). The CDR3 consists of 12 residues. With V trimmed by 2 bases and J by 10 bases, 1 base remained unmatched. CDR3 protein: CAWSSSGREQFF. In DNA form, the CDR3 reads TGTGCCTGGAGTTCTAGCGGGAGGGAGCAGTTCTTC.

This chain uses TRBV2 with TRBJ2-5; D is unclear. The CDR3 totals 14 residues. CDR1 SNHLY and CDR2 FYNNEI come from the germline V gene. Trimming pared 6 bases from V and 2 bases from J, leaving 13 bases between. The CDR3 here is CASSFGIAQETQYF. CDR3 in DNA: TGTGCCAGCAGCTTTGGGATTGCTCAAGAGACCCAGTACTTC.

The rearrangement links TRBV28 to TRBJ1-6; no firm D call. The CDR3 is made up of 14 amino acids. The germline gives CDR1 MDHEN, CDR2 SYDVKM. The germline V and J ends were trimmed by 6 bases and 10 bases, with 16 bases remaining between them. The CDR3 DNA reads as TGTGCCAGCAGCGACGCTCCTATGACGTCACCCCTCCACTTT. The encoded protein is CASSDAPMTSPLHF.

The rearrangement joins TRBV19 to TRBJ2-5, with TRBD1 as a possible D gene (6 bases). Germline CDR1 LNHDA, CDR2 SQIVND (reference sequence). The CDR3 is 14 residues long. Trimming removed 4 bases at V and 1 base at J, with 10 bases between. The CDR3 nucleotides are TGTGCCAGTAGTAACCGACAGGTCCAAGAGACCCAGTACTTC. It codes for CASSNRQVQETQYF. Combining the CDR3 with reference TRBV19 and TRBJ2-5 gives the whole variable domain DGGITQSPKYLFRKEGQNVTLSCEQNLNHDAMYWYRQDPGQGLRLIYYSQIVNDFQKGDIAEGYSVSREKKESFPLTVTSAQKNPTAFYLCASSNRQVQETQYFGPGTRLLVL.

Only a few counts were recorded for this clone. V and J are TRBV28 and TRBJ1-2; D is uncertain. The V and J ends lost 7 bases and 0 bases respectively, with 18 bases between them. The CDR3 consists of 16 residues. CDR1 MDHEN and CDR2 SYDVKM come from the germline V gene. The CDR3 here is CASNSLRSGSNYGYTF. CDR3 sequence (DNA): TGTGCCAGCAATAGCCTACGGTCGGGGTCTAACTATGGCTACACCTTC.

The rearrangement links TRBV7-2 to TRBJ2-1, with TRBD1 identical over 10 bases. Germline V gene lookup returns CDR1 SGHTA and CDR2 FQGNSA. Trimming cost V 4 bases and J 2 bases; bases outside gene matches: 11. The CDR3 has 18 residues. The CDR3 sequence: CASSSDRGSGGAYNEQFF. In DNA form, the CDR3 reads TGTGCCAGCAGCTCGGACAGGGGGAGCGGGGGAGCCTACAATGAGCAGTTCTTC. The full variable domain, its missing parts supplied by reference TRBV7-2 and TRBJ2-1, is GAGVSQSPSNKVTEKGKDVELRCDPISGHTALYWYRQSLGQGLEFLIYFQGNSAPDKSGLPSDRFSAERTGGSVSTLTIQRTQQEDSAVYLCASSSDRGSGGAYNEQFFGPGTRLTVL.